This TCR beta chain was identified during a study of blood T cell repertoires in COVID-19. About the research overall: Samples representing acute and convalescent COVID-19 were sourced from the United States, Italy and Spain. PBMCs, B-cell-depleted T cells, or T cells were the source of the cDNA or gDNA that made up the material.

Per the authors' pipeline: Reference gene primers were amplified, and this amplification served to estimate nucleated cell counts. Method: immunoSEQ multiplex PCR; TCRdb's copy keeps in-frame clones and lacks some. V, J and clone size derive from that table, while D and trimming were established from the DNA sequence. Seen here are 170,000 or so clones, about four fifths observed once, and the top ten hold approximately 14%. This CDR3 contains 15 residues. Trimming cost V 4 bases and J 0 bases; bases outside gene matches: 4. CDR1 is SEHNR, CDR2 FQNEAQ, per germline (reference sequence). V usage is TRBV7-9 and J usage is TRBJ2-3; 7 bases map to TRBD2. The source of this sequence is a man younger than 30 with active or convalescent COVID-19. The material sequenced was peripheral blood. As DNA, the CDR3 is TGTGCCAGCAGCTCCGCGGGGGTTAGCACAGATACGCAGTATTTT. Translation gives CASSSAGVSTDTQYF.